The T cell receptor (beta chain) under discussion was sequenced for a study of cytomegalovirus exposure and HLA in healthy donors. Study information: Later analysis reported that the approximately 120 validation repertoires shared the platform of the approximately 670 first-cohort repertoires. Whole-study results and caveats: The tendency of first-cohort TCR clusters to co-occur in the 120 validation repertoires was the finding of a later analysis. Cytomegalovirus-associated status was assigned to 164 TCR beta chains.

Sequenced by immunoSEQ multiplex PCR; TCRdb stores in-frame clones only, minus some. Of 120,000 or so clones in the sample, about 90% were seen once. The CDR3 sequence is 15 residues long. Germline CDR1 reads SGHTA; CDR2 reads FQGNSA. V lost 5 bases to trimming and J lost 7 bases; unmatched junction nucleotides: 9. About this clone: Its antigen remains unidentified.

Sequencing was performed on PBMCs. The TCR comes from a man aged 30 to 45 in good health and CMV-seronegative. The chain recombines TRBV7-2 with TRBJ1-5, with TRBD1 matching 9 bases. The CDR3 spells CASSRSGQGSQPQHF. DNA for the CDR3: TGTGCCAGCAGCCGGAGCGGACAGGGGAGCCAGCCCCAGCATTTT.